A single sample is the source of the 5 T cell receptor beta chains below, sequenced in a study of blood T cell repertoires in COVID-19. Only in-frame clones appear in the TCRdb table, and some are missing; sequencing was by immunoSEQ multiplex PCR. Of 250,000 to 400,000 clones listed, around 89% are singletons. The sample taken for sequencing was peripheral blood. These TCRs come from a young woman with COVID-19, enrolled during active disease.

This clone was observed once. This rearrangement joins TRBV7-9 to TRBJ2-5; D is undetermined. The CDR3 covers 16 residues. Germline V lookup: CDR1 SEHNR, CDR2 FQNEAQ (reference sequence). V lost 3 bases and J 2 bases, leaving 16 bases between the germline ends. The CDR3 loop is CASSFSSRESQETQYF. The CDR3 coding sequence is TGTGCCAGCAGCTTCTCGTCCCGAGAATCACAAGAGACCCAGTACTTC.

This chain joins TRBV19 and TRBJ1-2; D may be TRBD1 (5 bases). CDR3 length equals 13 residues. Germline-derived CDR1 and CDR2 are LNHDA and SQIVND (reference sequence). Trimming cost V 6 bases and J 7 bases, with 15 bases left between them. As DNA, the CDR3 is TGTGCCAGTAGCGGGACTTCGAGGGGTGGCTACACCTTC. Protein: CASSGTSRGGYTF.

This chain connects TRBV20-1 to TRBJ1-3; unclear D gene. CDR1 DFQATT and CDR2 SNEGSKA come from the germline V gene (reference sequence). V was clipped by 5 bases and J by 8 bases, with 10 bases between them. The CDR3 has 11 amino acids. This CDR3 reads CSAPSRDTIYF. The CDR3 DNA sequence: TGCAGTGCTCCCTCGCGAGACACCATATATTTT.

The rearrangement links TRBV11-1 to TRBJ1-6, with a weak D call TRBD1 (6 bases). V was clipped by 8 bases and J by 7 bases, with 12 bases between them. Germline V gene data show CDR1 as SGHAT and CDR2 as FQDESV (reference sequence). The CDR3 consists of 13 residues. CDR3 in DNA: TGTGCCAGCTCCAGGACAGACAATTCACCCCTCCACTTT. As protein: CASSRTDNSPLHF.

The chain joins TRBV7-9 to TRBJ2-5; D unresolved. Trimming took off 1 base at V and 2 bases at J, with 11 bases between the two ends. CDR1 and CDR2 from the germline V gene are SEHNR and FQNEAQ (reference sequence). This CDR3 is 15 amino acids long. This CDR3 is CASSLGSTVQETQYF. The CDR3 DNA sequence: TGTGCCAGCAGCTTAGGGTCGACTGTACAAGAGACCCAGTACTTC. The variable domain in full, completed from reference TRBV7-9 and TRBJ2-5, reads DTGVSQNPRHKITKRGQNVTFRCDPISEHNRLYWYRQTLGQGPEFLTYFQNEAQLEKSRLLSDRFSAERPKGSFSTLEIQRTEQGDSAMYLCASSLGSTVQETQYFGPGTRLLVL.